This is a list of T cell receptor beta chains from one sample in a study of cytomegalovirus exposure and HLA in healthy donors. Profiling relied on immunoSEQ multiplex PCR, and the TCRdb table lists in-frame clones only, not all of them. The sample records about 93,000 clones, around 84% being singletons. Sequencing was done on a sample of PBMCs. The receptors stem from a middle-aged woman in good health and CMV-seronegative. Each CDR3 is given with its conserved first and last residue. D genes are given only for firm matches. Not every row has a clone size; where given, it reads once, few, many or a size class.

CDR3 DNA: TGTGCCAGCAGCCCCCCTAGAAGCTTTAACTATGGCTACACCTTC
CDR3 protein: CASSPPRSFNYGYTF
D gene: .
J gene: TRBJ1-2
V gene: TRBV7-2
clone size: .

CDR3 DNA: TGTGCCAGCAGCTTGACAGGGGTAATGGATACGCAGTATTTT
CDR3 protein: CASSLTGVMDTQYF
D gene: TRBD1
J gene: TRBJ2-3
V gene: TRBV5-4
clone size: .

CDR3 DNA: TGTGCCATCACTGACGGCTACAATGAGCAGTTCTTC
CDR3 protein: CAITDGYNEQFF
D gene: .
J gene: TRBJ2-1
V gene: TRBV10-3
clone size: once

CDR3 DNA: TGTGCCAGCAGTTTACAATCGAGCGGGGTCTATGGCTACACCTTC
CDR3 protein: CASSLQSSGVYGYTF
D gene: .
J gene: TRBJ1-2
V gene: TRBV28
clone size: .

CDR3 DNA: TGTGCCAGCAGCGTAGTGAAGGGAGGCCCGGAGCAGTACTTC
CDR3 protein: CASSVVKGGPEQYF
D gene: .
J gene: TRBJ2-7
V gene: TRBV9
clone size: .

CDR3 DNA: TGTGCCAGCAGTACGGTCTTCTCTGGAAACACCATATATTTT
CDR3 protein: CASSTVFSGNTIYF
D gene: .
J gene: TRBJ1-3
V gene: TRBV6-5
clone size: .

CDR3 DNA: TGTGCCAGCAGCTTCCGACAGGGAAGCTCCTACGAGCAGTACTTC
CDR3 protein: CASSFRQGSSYEQYF
D gene: TRBD1
J gene: TRBJ2-7
V gene: TRBV7-2
clone size: .

CDR3 DNA: TGTGCCAGCAGTATTCCCGGACTGAGTGAAAAACTGTTTTTT
CDR3 protein: CASSIPGLSEKLFF
D gene: .
J gene: TRBJ1-4
V gene: TRBV28
clone size: .

CDR3 DNA: TGTGCCAGCAGCCAAGACGGTCTAGCGGGAGTATACACAGATACGCAGTATTTT
CDR3 protein: CASSQDGLAGVYTDTQYF
D gene: TRBD2
J gene: TRBJ2-3
V gene: TRBV4-2
clone size: .

CDR3 DNA: TGTGCCAGCACCCCAGGACTAGCGGGAGTCAATGAGCAGTTCTTC
CDR3 protein: CASTPGLAGVNEQFF
D gene: TRBD2
J gene: TRBJ2-1
V gene: TRBV6-1
clone size: .

CDR3 DNA: TGTGCCAGCAGTTTATCGGTAGGGGGTGGAAACACCATATATTTT
CDR3 protein: CASSLSVGGGNTIYF
D gene: .
J gene: TRBJ1-3
V gene: TRBV27
clone size: .

CDR3 DNA: TGTGCCAGCAGCCAGGACACCCCCTACGAGCAGTACTTC
CDR3 protein: CASSQDTPYEQYF
D gene: .
J gene: TRBJ2-7
V gene: TRBV5-4
clone size: .

CDR3 DNA: TGTGCCAGCAGAGGGGGGGCAGAGACCCAGTACTTC
CDR3 protein: CASRGGAETQYF
D gene: .
J gene: TRBJ2-5
V gene: TRBV2
clone size: .

CDR3 DNA: TGTGCCACCAGCCCGGACGTGACAGGGATCTATGGCTACACCTTC
CDR3 protein: CATSPDVTGIYGYTF
D gene: TRBD1
J gene: TRBJ1-2
V gene: TRBV15
clone size: .

CDR3 DNA: TGTGCCAGCAGTGAGGGGACAGGGGGCGGCCATGAGCAGTTCTTC
CDR3 protein: CASSEGTGGGHEQFF
D gene: TRBD1
J gene: TRBJ2-1
V gene: TRBV6-4
clone size: .

CDR3 DNA: TGCGCCAGCAGTCCTTACCTGCCCTCACAGGGGGCGACCTATGGCTACACCTTC
CDR3 protein: CASSPYLPSQGATYGYTF
D gene: TRBD1
J gene: TRBJ1-2
V gene: TRBV4-3
clone size: .

CDR3 DNA: TGTGCCAGCAGCGTAGGCAGGGTCGCTAACTATGGCTACACCTTC
CDR3 protein: CASSVGRVANYGYTF
D gene: .
J gene: TRBJ1-2
V gene: TRBV7-9
clone size: .

CDR3 DNA: TGCGCCAGCAGCCAAGGACAGGGCCCTGCTAACTATGGCTACACCTTC
CDR3 protein: CASSQGQGPANYGYTF
D gene: TRBD1
J gene: TRBJ1-2
V gene: TRBV4-1
clone size: .

CDR3 DNA: TGTGCCAGCAGTAAGACAGGGGCCATTAATGAAAAACTGTTTTTT
CDR3 protein: CASSKTGAINEKLFF
D gene: TRBD1
J gene: TRBJ1-4
V gene: TRBV6-6
clone size: .

CDR3 DNA: TGTGCCAGCTCGACCAAGGCCGGGAATAGCAATCAGCCCCAGCATTTT
CDR3 protein: CASSTKAGNSNQPQHF
D gene: .
J gene: TRBJ1-5
V gene: TRBV18
clone size: .

CDR3 DNA: TGTGCCAGCAGCTTAGGGTCCAACATGAACACTGAAGCTTTCTTT
CDR3 protein: CASSLGSNMNTEAFF
D gene: .
J gene: TRBJ1-1
V gene: TRBV7-6
clone size: .

CDR3 DNA: TGTGCCAGCACCTTAGGACAGTGGGGCGACGAGCAGTACTTC
CDR3 protein: CASTLGQWGDEQYF
D gene: .
J gene: TRBJ2-7
V gene: TRBV28
clone size: .

CDR3 DNA: TGCAGCGTTGCAGACCACGAGCAGTACTTC
CDR3 protein: CSVADHEQYF
D gene: .
J gene: TRBJ2-7
V gene: TRBV29-1
clone size: .

CDR3 DNA: TGTGCCAGCAGCTCAGGGAACAGGCGCCACTACACTGAAGCTTTCTTT
CDR3 protein: CASSSGNRRHYTEAFF
D gene: .
J gene: TRBJ1-1
V gene: TRBV11-2
clone size: .

CDR3 DNA: TGCGCCAGCAGCTTCAAAGGCGCGGGAGCTGGGGTTCACACCGGGGAGCTGTTTTTT
CDR3 protein: CASSFKGAGAGVHTGELFF
D gene: TRBD2
J gene: TRBJ2-2
V gene: TRBV5-1
clone size: .

CDR3 DNA: TGTGCCAGCAGTCTTTCGGGAGCGGCTAGCACAGATACGCAGTATTTT
CDR3 protein: CASSLSGAASTDTQYF
D gene: .
J gene: TRBJ2-3
V gene: TRBV2
clone size: .

CDR3 DNA: TGTGCCAGCAGCACTTCCGGAGGTGGCTACACCTTC
CDR3 protein: CASSTSGGGYTF
D gene: .
J gene: TRBJ1-2
V gene: TRBV7-9
clone size: .

CDR3 DNA: TGTGCCACCAGCAGAGCTCCCGGGACTAGCGGGAGAAACTCCTACAATGAGCAGTTCTTC
CDR3 protein: CATSRAPGTSGRNSYNEQFF
D gene: TRBD2
J gene: TRBJ2-1
V gene: TRBV15
clone size: .

CDR3 DNA: TGCGCCAGCAGCCCCAATTTACTAGCAGGGAATGAGCAGTTCTTC
CDR3 protein: CASSPNLLAGNEQFF
D gene: .
J gene: TRBJ2-1
V gene: TRBV4-1
clone size: .

CDR3 DNA: TGTGCCAGCAGTTTTAGTTCCGATAGCAATCAGCCCCAGCATTTT
CDR3 protein: CASSFSSDSNQPQHF
D gene: .
J gene: TRBJ1-5
V gene: TRBV27
clone size: few

CDR3 DNA: TGTGCCAGCAGTCCCCCCGACTATGGCTACACCTTC
CDR3 protein: CASSPPDYGYTF
D gene: .
J gene: TRBJ1-2
V gene: TRBV28
clone size: .

CDR3 DNA: TGTGCCAGCAGCGTAGGGCGAGGGATGGGAGATACGCAGTATTTT
CDR3 protein: CASSVGRGMGDTQYF
D gene: .
J gene: TRBJ2-3
V gene: TRBV9
clone size: once

CDR3 DNA: TGCGCCAGCAGCGTAACAGGGAGCTCCTACGAGCAGTACTTC
CDR3 protein: CASSVTGSSYEQYF
D gene: .
J gene: TRBJ2-7
V gene: TRBV5-1
clone size: .

CDR3 DNA: TGTGCCAGCAGTTTACGAGGGGGATTCGAGCAGTACTTC
CDR3 protein: CASSLRGGFEQYF
D gene: .
J gene: TRBJ2-7
V gene: TRBV28
clone size: .

CDR3 DNA: TGTGCCAGCAGACGAGTCTCTATGAACACTGAAGCTTTCTTT
CDR3 protein: CASRRVSMNTEAFF
D gene: .
J gene: TRBJ1-1
V gene: TRBV5-4
clone size: .

CDR3 DNA: TGTGCCAGCAGTTTGACTAGCGGGCCGAACACCGGGGAGCTGTTTTTT
CDR3 protein: CASSLTSGPNTGELFF
D gene: TRBD2
J gene: TRBJ2-2
V gene: TRBV6-5
clone size: .

CDR3 DNA: TGTGCCACCAGCAGAGATTTTGGCGGGAGCTACGAGCAGTACTTC
CDR3 protein: CATSRDFGGSYEQYF
D gene: TRBD2
J gene: TRBJ2-7
V gene: TRBV15
clone size: .

CDR3 DNA: TGCAGTGCTTTGGGACAATGGGGCTACACCTTC
CDR3 protein: CSALGQWGYTF
D gene: .
J gene: TRBJ1-2
V gene: TRBV20-1
clone size: .

CDR3 DNA: TGTGCCAGTAGTTCCACACTTCAGGGGGCGGACACTGAAGCTTTCTTT
CDR3 protein: CASSSTLQGADTEAFF
D gene: TRBD1
J gene: TRBJ1-1
V gene: TRBV19
clone size: .

CDR3 DNA: TGCGCCAGCAGCGAAGGACGGGGCTATGGCTACACCTTC
CDR3 protein: CASSEGRGYGYTF
D gene: .
J gene: TRBJ1-2
V gene: TRBV5-1
clone size: .

CDR3 DNA: TGCGCCAGCAGTGAGTGGAAAGGGGGCCCCGGGGCTGAAGCTTTCTTT
CDR3 protein: CASSEWKGGPGAEAFF
D gene: TRBD1
J gene: TRBJ1-1
V gene: TRBV10-2
clone size: .

CDR3 DNA: TGTGCCAGTAGTATCTTTTCGGGGGAGGGCAATCAGCCCCAGCATTTT
CDR3 protein: CASSIFSGEGNQPQHF
D gene: .
J gene: TRBJ1-5
V gene: TRBV19
clone size: .

CDR3 DNA: TGTGCCAGTAGTACAGGGGTTTGGGATGGCTACACCTTC
CDR3 protein: CASSTGVWDGYTF
D gene: .
J gene: TRBJ1-2
V gene: TRBV19
clone size: .

CDR3 DNA: TGCGCCAGCAGCCCCCGGACAGGGATGGACGAGCAGTACTTC
CDR3 protein: CASSPRTGMDEQYF
D gene: TRBD1
J gene: TRBJ2-7
V gene: TRBV5-1
clone size: once

CDR3 DNA: TGTGCCAGCAGACATTCGGCCGAGCGGGCTACGAGTGCAGATACGCAGTATTTT
CDR3 protein: CASRHSAERATSADTQYF
D gene: .
J gene: TRBJ2-3
V gene: TRBV27
clone size: .

CDR3 DNA: TGTGCCAGCAGCTTAGGGATACAAGGGGTGGGAGATACGCAGTATTTT
CDR3 protein: CASSLGIQGVGDTQYF
D gene: .
J gene: TRBJ2-3
V gene: TRBV11-2
clone size: .

CDR3 DNA: TGTGCCAGCCGGGGATTTGCAACTAATGAAAAACTGTTTTTT
CDR3 protein: CASRGFATNEKLFF
D gene: .
J gene: TRBJ1-4
V gene: TRBV6-6
clone size: .

CDR3 DNA: TGTGCCAGTAGTATCATCTATAGCAATCAGCCCCAGCATTTT
CDR3 protein: CASSIIYSNQPQHF
D gene: .
J gene: TRBJ1-5
V gene: TRBV19
clone size: .

CDR3 DNA: TGTGCCAGCAGTTTCAACAGGGTAGGGGACACCATATATTTT
CDR3 protein: CASSFNRVGDTIYF
D gene: .
J gene: TRBJ1-3
V gene: TRBV6-1
clone size: .

CDR3 DNA: TGTGCCAGCAGTGACCAGACAGGGAACTACGAGCAGTACTTC
CDR3 protein: CASSDQTGNYEQYF
D gene: TRBD1
J gene: TRBJ2-7
V gene: TRBV6-1
clone size: few

CDR3 DNA: TGTGCCAGCAGACAAATTAGCGGGACAAACAATGAGCAGTTCTTC
CDR3 protein: CASRQISGTNNEQFF
D gene: TRBD2
J gene: TRBJ2-1
V gene: TRBV7-9
clone size: few

CDR3 DNA: TGTGCCAGCAGCTTGGAAGGAAGGGGGAATGAAAAACTGTTTTTT
CDR3 protein: CASSLEGRGNEKLFF
D gene: .
J gene: TRBJ1-4
V gene: TRBV5-6
clone size: few

CDR3 DNA: TGTGCCAGCAGCTTAGGCCTTCCCTCGACTGAAGCTTTCTTT
CDR3 protein: CASSLGLPSTEAFF
D gene: .
J gene: TRBJ1-1
V gene: TRBV13
clone size: .

CDR3 DNA: TGTGCCAGCAGACCCACTAGCGCTGAGACCCAGTACTTC
CDR3 protein: CASRPTSAETQYF
D gene: TRBD2
J gene: TRBJ2-5
V gene: TRBV2
clone size: .

CDR3 DNA: TGTGCCAGCAGCCCAGACAGATACGAGCAGTACTTC
CDR3 protein: CASSPDRYEQYF
D gene: .
J gene: TRBJ2-7
V gene: TRBV7-2
clone size: .

CDR3 DNA: TGTGCCAGCAGCTTACCCCAGGCGGGGGATGGCTACACCTTC
CDR3 protein: CASSLPQAGDGYTF
D gene: .
J gene: TRBJ1-2
V gene: TRBV7-9
clone size: .

CDR3 DNA: TGTGCCACCAGCAGAGACCCGAGGACAGGGAATCAGCCCCAGCATTTT
CDR3 protein: CATSRDPRTGNQPQHF
D gene: TRBD1
J gene: TRBJ1-5
V gene: TRBV15
clone size: few

CDR3 DNA: TGTGCCAGCAGCCCCGAGGGTCCCCCCTACGAGCAGTACTTC
CDR3 protein: CASSPEGPPYEQYF
D gene: .
J gene: TRBJ2-7
V gene: TRBV4-2
clone size: .